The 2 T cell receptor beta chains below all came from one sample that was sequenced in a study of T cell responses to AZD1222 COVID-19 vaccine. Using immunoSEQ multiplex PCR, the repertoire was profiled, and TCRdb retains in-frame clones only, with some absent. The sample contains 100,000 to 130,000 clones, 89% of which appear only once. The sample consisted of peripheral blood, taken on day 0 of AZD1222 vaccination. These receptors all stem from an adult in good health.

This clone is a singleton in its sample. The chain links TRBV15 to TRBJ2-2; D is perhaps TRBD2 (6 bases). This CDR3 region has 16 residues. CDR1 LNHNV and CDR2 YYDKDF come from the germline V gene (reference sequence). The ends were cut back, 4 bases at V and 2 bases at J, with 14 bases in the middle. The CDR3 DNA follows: TGTGCCACCAGCAAGGAGGGAAGGCCAAACACCGGGGAGCTGTTTTTT. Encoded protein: CATSKEGRPNTGELFF.

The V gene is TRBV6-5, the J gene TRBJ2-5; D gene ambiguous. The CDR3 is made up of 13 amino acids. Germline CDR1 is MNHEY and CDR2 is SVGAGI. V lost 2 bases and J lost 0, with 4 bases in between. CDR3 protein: CASSYEHQETQYF. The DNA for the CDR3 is TGTGCCAGCAGTTACGAGCACCAAGAGACCCAGTACTTC.